Listed below are T cell receptor beta chains from one sample, sequenced in a study of identical twins. TCRdb recomputed calls from the 5' RACE reads with MiXCR, one row per CDR3 protein. This table holds 500,000 to 700,000 distinct CDR3 sequences, under 8.5% found once. These records were also assigned to another study, of yellow fever vaccine responses in identical twins.

The specimen sequenced was PBMCs. These receptors came from a woman aged 18 to 35 in good health. Both conserved end residues are part of each CDR3. Fields, in order: clone size, V gene, D gene, J gene, CDR3 protein, CDR3 DNA. D genes are given only for firm matches. Size tells how often a clone was seen (once, few, many) or the class of an expanded clone, and some rows leave it out.

>few|TRBV24-1|.|TRBJ2-1
CATSDLGQGRNEQFF
TGTGCCACCAGTGATTTAGGCCAGGGGAGGAATGAGCAGTTCTTC
>.|TRBV12-3/TRBV12-4|.|TRBJ2-7
CASRRGGPLSYEQYF
TGTGCCAGCAGAAGGGGGGGCCCACTTTCCTACGAGCAGTACTTC
>few|TRBV7-9|.|TRBJ2-1
CASSSNLYNEQFF
TGTGCCAGCAGCTCTAACCTCTACAATGAGCAGTTCTTC
>many|TRBV12-3/TRBV12-4|TRBD2|TRBJ2-5
CASSRAGRLQETQYF
TGTGCCAGCAGCAGAGCGGGACGGCTACAAGAGACCCAGTACTTC
>many|TRBV29-1|.|TRBJ1-1
CSVEGELRAEAFF
TGCAGCGTTGAGGGGGAACTTAGGGCTGAAGCTTTCTTT
>.|TRBV4-1|.|TRBJ2-7
CASSQDPPLGGLPYEQYF
TGCGCCAGCAGCCAAGATCCCCCTTTGGGCGGGCTCCCCTACGAGCAGTACTTC
>few|TRBV5-5|TRBD1|TRBJ1-1
CASSLVGTGTNTEAFF
TGTGCCAGCAGCTTGGTGGGGACAGGGACGAACACTGAAGCTTTCTTT
>many|TRBV12-3/TRBV12-4|TRBD2|TRBJ2-1
CASSHFGIAGGYNEQFF
TGTGCCAGCAGCCACTTCGGGATAGCGGGAGGCTACAATGAGCAGTTCTTC
>few|TRBV15|.|TRBJ2-3
CATSREASTDTQYF
TGTGCCACCAGCAGAGAGGCGAGCACAGATACGCAGTATTTT
>few|TRBV28|TRBD1|TRBJ2-5
CASSFGTDNQETQYF
TGTGCCAGCAGTTTCGGGACAGACAACCAAGAGACCCAGTACTTC
>.|TRBV2|TRBD2|TRBJ2-1
CASSATAGLAGHNEQFF
TGTGCCAGCAGCGCCACGGCCGGACTAGCGGGGCACAATGAGCAGTTCTTC
>many|TRBV14|TRBD2|TRBJ2-1
CASSQLAGYNEQFF
TGTGCCAGCAGCCAACTAGCGGGATACAATGAGCAGTTCTTC
>many|TRBV5-1|TRBD1|TRBJ1-1
CASSSAGTGYTEAFF
TGCGCCAGCAGCTCCGCCGGGACAGGGTACACTGAAGCTTTCTTT
>few|TRBV24-1|TRBD2|TRBJ2-1
CATSDPGTRAYNEQFF
TGTGCCACCAGTGACCCTGGGACTAGAGCCTACAATGAGCAGTTCTTC
>few|TRBV18|TRBD2|TRBJ2-1
CASSPARAGGANEQFF
TGTGCCAGCTCACCGGCCCGGGCGGGAGGAGCTAATGAGCAGTTCTTC
>few|TRBV20-1|TRBD2|TRBJ2-3
CSARGLAVVTDTQYF
TGCAGTGCTAGGGGACTAGCGGTCGTGACAGATACGCAGTATTTT
>many|TRBV11-2|.|TRBJ2-5
CASSLGAAQETQYF
TGTGCCAGCAGCTTAGGGGCTGCCCAAGAGACCCAGTACTTC
>.|TRBV20-1|TRBD1|TRBJ2-7
CSAREPDRAYEQYF
TGCAGTGCTAGAGAACCCGACAGGGCCTACGAGCAGTACTTC
>few|TRBV20-1|.|TRBJ1-4
CSARQDGEKLFF
TGCAGTGCTAGACAGGACGGTGAAAAACTGTTTTTT
>few|TRBV4-2|.|TRBJ1-2
CASSQGGRVYGYTF
TGTGCCAGCAGCCAAGGTGGTAGGGTTTACGGCTACACCTTC
>.|TRBV20-1|TRBD1|TRBJ2-1
CCARDEGQNVNEQFF
TGCTGTGCTAGAGACGAGGGACAGAACGTCAATGAGCAGTTCTTC
>few|TRBV4-1|.|TRBJ2-2
CASSQPGPLKSYTGELFF
TGCGCCAGCAGCCAACCGGGACCCCTAAAGTCCTACACCGGGGAGCTGTTTTTT
>many|TRBV29-1|TRBD2|TRBJ2-7
CSVTPRREGPYEQYF
TGCAGCGTTACGCCCCGGAGGGAGGGCCCCTACGAGCAGTACTTC
>many|TRBV12-3/TRBV12-4|.|TRBJ1-5
CASSPLGANQPQHF
TGTGCCAGCAGTCCTTTAGGGGCGAATCAGCCCCAGCATTTT
>few|TRBV4-1|TRBD1|TRBJ1-5
CASSQEADRGNQPQHF
TGCGCCAGCAGCCAAGAGGCAGACAGGGGGAATCAGCCCCAGCATTTT
>.|TRBV12-3/TRBV12-4|.|TRBJ1-5
CASSHGKLGSNQPQHF
TGTGCCAGCAGTCATGGTAAATTGGGCAGCAATCAGCCCCAGCATTTT
>.|TRBV27|.|TRBJ2-7
CAQKQQAIRSSYEQYF
TGTGCCCAGAAGCAACAGGCAATCCGTAGCTCCTACGAGCAGTACTTC
>few|TRBV12-3/TRBV12-4|TRBD1|TRBJ1-1
CASSGQGKPEAFF
TGTGCCAGCAGTGGACAGGGTAAGCCTGAAGCTTTCTTT
>.|TRBV6-5|TRBD2|TRBJ2-1
CASSSVGREGQQFF
TGTGCCAGCAGTTCTGTGGGGCGGGAGGGGCAGCAGTTCTTC
>.|TRBV20-1|.|TRBJ2-1
CSAGRRNEQFF
TGCAGTGCTGGGCGGCGGAATGAGCAGTTCTTC
>many|TRBV20-1|.|TRBJ2-7
CSARDGQGHLEQYF
TGCAGTGCTAGAGATGGCCAGGGTCACCTCGAGCAGTACTTC
>.|TRBV6-5|.|TRBJ2-5
CASSYGVQQETQYF
TGTGCCAGCAGTTATGGCGTACAGCAAGAGACCCAGTACTTC
>few|TRBV5-1|.|TRBJ2-6
CASSLRQANSGANVLTF
TGCGCCAGCAGCTTGCGACAGGCAAACTCTGGGGCCAACGTCCTGACTTTC
>few|TRBV6-1|.|TRBJ1-5
CASSEETVSNQPQHF
TGTGCCAGCAGTGAAGAGACAGTGAGCAATCAGCCCCAGCATTTT
>many|TRBV11-2|.|TRBJ2-1
CASSLTQSRNNEQFF
TGTGCCAGCAGCTTAACCCAGTCGCGAAACAATGAGCAGTTCTTC
>few|TRBV5-1|.|TRBJ1-1
CASSLAKGGTTEAFF
TGCGCCAGCAGCTTGGCGAAGGGAGGGACCACTGAAGCTTTCTTT
>few|TRBV5-1|TRBD2|TRBJ2-7
CASSQSAGAYEQYF
TGCGCCAGCAGCCAATCAGCGGGAGCCTACGAGCAGTACTTC
>.|TRBV10-3|.|TRBJ2-2
CAISEVGTVNTGELFF
TGTGCCATCAGTGAAGTAGGGACGGTGAACACCGGGGAGCTGTTTTTT
>few|TRBV20-1|TRBD1|TRBJ1-4
CSAPGQGHEKLFF
TGCAGTGCACCGGGACAGGGACATGAAAAACTGTTTTTT
>many|TRBV29-1|.|TRBJ1-2
CSVAQRTDPTYGYTF
TGCAGCGTCGCTCAACGGACAGACCCAACCTATGGCTACACCTTC
>many|TRBV12-3/TRBV12-4|.|TRBJ1-1
CASSSHGQYNTEAFF
TGTGCCAGCAGTTCCCACGGACAGTATAACACTGAAGCTTTCTTT
>.|TRBV5-1|.|TRBJ2-4
CASSLGQGYNIQYF
TGCGCCAGCAGCTTGGGGCAGGGGTACAACATTCAGTACTTC
>few|TRBV10-2|.|TRBJ2-2
CASHGSMFAGELFF
TGCGCCAGCCACGGGAGTATGTTCGCCGGGGAGCTGTTTTTT
>.|TRBV6-5|.|TRBJ1-1
CASSYSALSNTEAFF
TGTGCCAGCAGTTACTCAGCCTTATCGAACACTGAAGCTTTCTTT
>many|TRBV7-8|.|TRBJ1-1
CASSPRGYTEAFF
TGTGCCAGCAGCCCCAGGGGCTACACTGAAGCTTTCTTT
>many|TRBV5-1|.|TRBJ2-3
CASASRKGTDTQYF
TGCGCCAGCGCATCCCGGAAGGGAACAGATACGCAGTATTTT
>few|TRBV6-5|TRBD1|TRBJ1-2
CASSSPVGTGGNYGYTF
TGTGCCAGCAGTTCCCCGGTCGGGACAGGGGGTAACTATGGCTACACCTTC
>.|TRBV2|TRBD1|TRBJ1-2
CASRVQGAAENYGYTF
TGTGCCAGCAGGGTACAGGGGGCGGCGGAGAACTATGGCTACACCTTC
>many|TRBV20-1|TRBD1|TRBJ2-5
CSAPPGDRVQETQYF
TGCAGTGCTCCACCAGGGGACAGGGTCCAAGAGACCCAGTACTTC
>.|TRBV29-1|.|TRBJ2-5
CSVSLRGDRRYQETQYF
TGCAGCGTGTCTTTACGGGGGGACAGGAGGTACCAAGAGACCCAGTACTTC
>.|TRBV6-5|.|TRBJ1-4
CASSYWGGNEKLFF
TGTGCCAGCAGTTACTGGGGTGGTAATGAAAAACTGTTTTTT
>many|TRBV24-1|TRBD2|TRBJ2-1
CATSDSLGTSGGSSYNEQFF
TGTGCCACCAGTGACTCCCTTGGGACTAGCGGGGGGAGCTCCTACAATGAGCAGTTCTTC
>few|TRBV11-1|TRBD2|TRBJ2-7
CASSPPGTSGSLSYEQYF
TGTGCCAGCAGCCCCCCCGGGACTAGCGGGAGTTTGTCCTACGAGCAGTACTTC
>many|TRBV6-2/TRBV6-3|.|TRBJ2-3
CASSYAAGTDTQYF
TGTGCCAGCAGTTACGCCGCGGGCACAGATACGCAGTATTTT